This T cell receptor beta chain emerged from a study of cytomegalovirus exposure and HLA in healthy donors. Findings and limits, study-wide: Analyses of presence and absence presupposed an approximately uniform sequencing depth across donors. A later analysis found that most CMV-associated TCR beta chains appeared HLA-restricted. TCR association rates varied by HLA locus in a later analysis, with DRB1 highest and HLA-C lowest. TCR beta V- and J-gene trimming was later associated with a missense DCLRE1C variant.

CDR1 GTSNPN and CDR2 SVGIG come from the germline V gene (reference sequence). Trimming cost V 0 bases and J 2 bases, with 4 bases left between them. The CDR3 consists of 12 residues. A note on this clone: The antigen is unknown.

Primers for the PCR totalled 60 Vbeta and 13 Jbeta. Profiled with immunoSEQ multiplex PCR; TCRdb holds only in-frame clones, not every one. The sample contains over 150,000 clones, just under 85% of which appear only once. The chain has TRBV30 and TRBJ1-2; D not certain. This TCR came from a girl aged 10 to 17 in good health and CMV-seropositive. The sequencing sample was made of PBMCs. The CDR3 is CAWSVLNYGYTF. CDR3 nucleotide sequence: TGTGCCTGGAGTGTACTAAACTATGGCTACACCTTC.